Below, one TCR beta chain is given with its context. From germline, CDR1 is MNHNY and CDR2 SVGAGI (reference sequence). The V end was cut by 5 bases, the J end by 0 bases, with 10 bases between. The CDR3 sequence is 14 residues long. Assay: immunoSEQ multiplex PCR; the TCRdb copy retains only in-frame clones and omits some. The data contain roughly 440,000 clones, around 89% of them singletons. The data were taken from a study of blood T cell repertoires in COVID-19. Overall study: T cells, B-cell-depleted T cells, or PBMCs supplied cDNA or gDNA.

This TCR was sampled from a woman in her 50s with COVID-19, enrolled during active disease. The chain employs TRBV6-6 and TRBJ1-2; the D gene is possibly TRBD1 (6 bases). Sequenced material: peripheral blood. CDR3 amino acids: CASSQQGANYGYTF. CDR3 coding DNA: TGTGCCAGCAGTCAACAGGGAGCTAACTATGGCTACACCTTC.